The sequence of this T cell receptor beta chain was determined in a study of neurological immune-mediated disorders. A blood bank in Maryland, USA, provided the volunteers who served as healthy controls. Sorted libraries drew on under 1.2 million CD4+ or CD8+ T cells. By 5'RACE with 10-nucleotide random UMIs, the cDNA was made. MiXCR, run by TCRdb on the 5' RACE reads, gives a single entry per CDR3 protein. The sample consists of more than 25,000 distinct CDR3 sequences, 4% of them appearing once. This clonotype was counted ten times or more. Germline V CDR1 and CDR2: DFQATT, SNEGSKA (reference sequence). The ends were cut back, 2 bases at V and 0 bases at J, with 11 bases in the middle. The CDR3 is 15 amino acids.

Sequenced sample: CD4+ T cells from blood. This TCR was recovered from a woman aged 40 to 55 in good health. The chain couples TRBV20-1 to TRBJ1-5, with D perhaps matching TRBD1 (6 bases). CDR3 DNA: TGCAGTGCTAGACTCGGACAGAATAGCAATCAGCCCCAGCATTTT. Protein sequence: CSARLGQNSNQPQHF.